Listed below are T cell receptor beta chains from one sample, sequenced in a study of T cell clonotyping in hematopoietic cell transplantation. Method: immunoSEQ multiplex PCR; TCRdb's copy keeps in-frame clones and lacks some. The repertoire holds around 80,000 clones, with 95% to 97% as singletons. Material: peripheral blood mononuclear cells, obtained before stem cell transplant. The receptor set was obtained from a woman between 50 and 59 years old with acute myeloid leukemia. Some clones in this sample may be carry-over from other donors' samples. Each CDR3 is given with its conserved first and last residue. D genes are given only for firm matches. Not all rows give a size; the values are once, few, many and, for expanded clones, a class.

size,J,D,V,CDR3,DNA
.,TRBJ2-1,TRBD1,TRBV4-1,CASSLTGGNEQFF,TGCGCCAGCAGCCTGACAGGGGGCAATGAGCAGTTCTTC
.,TRBJ2-7,TRBD1,TRBV5-8,CASTSTGEQYF,TGTGCCAGCACCTCGACAGGGGAGCAGTACTTC
.,TRBJ2-7,TRBD2,TRBV6-5,CASSPGRSGSREQYF,TGTGCCAGCAGCCCCGGTCGTAGCGGGAGCCGCGAGCAGTACTTC
.,TRBJ2-7,.,TRBV29-1,CSALQIVPPYEQYF,TGCAGCGCCCTACAAATCGTCCCGCCCTACGAGCAGTACTTC
.,TRBJ2-3,.,TRBV11-3,CASSFSRATDTQYF,TGTGCCAGCAGCTTCTCCAGGGCCACAGATACGCAGTATTTT
.,TRBJ1-1,.,TRBV10-2,CASSPPGGRLGTEAFF,TGCGCCAGCAGTCCCCCCGGGGGGCGGTTGGGCACTGAAGCTTTCTTT
.,TRBJ2-1,TRBD1,TRBV5-4,CASSQDREKQFF,TGTGCCAGCAGCCAGGACAGGGAGAAGCAGTTCTTC
.,TRBJ2-7,.,TRBV6-1,CASSEAAQTYEQYF,TGTGCCAGCAGTGAAGCGGCACAAACCTACGAGCAGTACTTC
.,TRBJ2-2,.,TRBV5-1,CASSAARSWAGELFF,TGCGCCAGCAGTGCCGCCCGGTCTTGGGCCGGGGAGCTGTTTTTT
.,TRBJ2-5,.,TRBV28,CASSPGTRIGETQYF,TGTGCCAGCAGTCCCGGGACAAGGATAGGGGAGACCCAGTACTTC
.,TRBJ1-1,.,TRBV29-1,CSVEPLSEAFF,TGCAGCGTTGAACCCTTGTCTGAAGCTTTCTTT
.,TRBJ1-4,.,TRBV6-1,CASSESGKAEKLFF,TGTGCCAGCAGTGAAAGCGGGAAGGCGGAAAAACTGTTTTTT
.,TRBJ2-1,.,TRBV20-1,CSARDRKEQFF,TGCAGTGCTAGAGATCGGAAGGAGCAGTTCTTC
.,TRBJ1-1,.,TRBV7-9,CASSLTGSNTEAFF,TGTGCCAGCAGCTTAACGGGATCGAACACTGAAGCTTTCTTT
.,TRBJ1-4,.,TRBV6-1,CASAQATNEKLFF,TGTGCCAGCGCACAGGCAACTAATGAAAAACTGTTTTTT
.,TRBJ1-4,.,TRBV7-8,CASSPPGAGEKLFF,TGTGCCAGCAGCCCCCCGGGGGCTGGTGAAAAACTGTTTTTT
.,TRBJ1-2,.,TRBV5-1,CASSLGQGSYGYTF,TGCGCCAGCAGCTTGGGGCAGGGGTCCTATGGCTACACCTTC
.,TRBJ2-3,.,TRBV7-3,CASSRDTNTDTQYF,TGTGCCAGCAGCCGAGACACGAACACAGATACGCAGTATTTT
once,TRBJ1-5,TRBD1,TRBV10-3,CAISDGQGAGNQPQHF,TGTGCCATCAGTGACGGACAGGGGGCGGGCAATCAGCCCCAGCATTTT
.,TRBJ1-1,TRBD1,TRBV7-9,CASSNPPTGWPEAFF,TGTGCCAGCAGCAACCCTCCGACAGGGTGGCCTGAAGCTTTCTTT
.,TRBJ2-7,.,TRBV11-2,CASSPRIHEQYF,TGTGCCAGCAGCCCCAGGATCCACGAGCAGTACTTC
.,TRBJ1-1,.,TRBV28,CASAGGSGGRTEAFF,TGTGCCAGCGCCGGCGGATCCGGGGGACGTACTGAAGCTTTCTTT
.,TRBJ1-5,.,TRBV19,CASSTGQFNQPQHF,TGTGCCAGTAGTACTGGACAGTTCAATCAGCCCCAGCATTTT
.,TRBJ2-1,.,TRBV7-8,CASSLILGSEQFF,TGTGCCAGCAGCTTAATTTTGGGATCTGAGCAGTTCTTC
.,TRBJ1-2,.,TRBV29-1,CSGGTNYGYTF,TGCAGCGGTGGAACCAACTATGGCTACACCTTC
.,TRBJ1-6,.,TRBV27,CASSMTAYNSPLHF,TGTGCCAGCAGTATGACAGCTTACAATTCACCCCTCCACTTT
few,TRBJ1-5,.,TRBV2,CASSEQGNQPQHF,TGTGCCAGCAGTGAACAGGGGAATCAGCCCCAGCATTTT
.,TRBJ1-2,TRBD1,TRBV4-2,CASSQDLTGDYGYTF,TGTGCCAGCAGCCAAGATCTGACAGGGGATTATGGCTACACCTTC
.,TRBJ1-5,.,TRBV6-5,CASSSVGGSDQPQHF,TGTGCCAGCAGTTCCGTTGGGGGGTCGGATCAGCCCCAGCATTTT
.,TRBJ1-1,.,TRBV2,CASSLGLNTEAFF,TGTGCCAGCAGCCTGGGACTGAACACTGAAGCTTTCTTT
.,TRBJ2-7,TRBD2,TRBV19,CASSIQSGRADYEQYF,TGTGCCAGTAGTATACAAAGCGGGAGGGCCGACTACGAGCAGTACTTC
.,TRBJ1-1,TRBD1,TRBV6-1,CASKSDVTGGFKAFF,TGTGCCAGCAAGTCTGACGTGACAGGGGGTTTTAAGGCTTTCTTT
.,TRBJ2-3,.,TRBV7-6,CASSPMAGSDTQYF,TGTGCCAGCAGCCCTATGGCAGGGTCAGATACGCAGTATTTT
.,TRBJ1-3,TRBD1,TRBV28,CASSPQGKSGNTIYF,TGTGCCAGCAGTCCACAGGGGAAATCTGGAAACACCATATATTTT
once,TRBJ1-4,.,TRBV19,CASSMAAATNEKLFF,TGTGCCAGTAGTATGGCAGCCGCAACTAATGAAAAACTGTTTTTT
.,TRBJ2-7,.,TRBV4-1,CASSQEWGQSSYEQYF,TGCGCCAGCAGCCAAGAATGGGGACAAAGCTCCTACGAGCAGTACTTC
.,TRBJ2-3,.,TRBV5-4,CASRTMGTQTRDTQYF,TGTGCCAGCAGAACAATGGGGACTCAAACTCGGGATACGCAGTATTTT
.,TRBJ1-5,.,TRBV7-2,CASSPTGTGQPQHF,TGTGCCAGCAGCCCAACAGGCACAGGCCAGCCCCAGCATTTT
.,TRBJ1-2,TRBD1,TRBV25-1,CASSKQGTNYGYTF,TGTGCCAGCAGCAAACAGGGGACTAACTATGGCTACACCTTC
.,TRBJ1-6,TRBD1,TRBV30,CAWSTGGPGNSPLHF,TGTGCCTGGAGTACAGGGGGACCCGGTAATTCACCCCTCCACTTT
.,TRBJ2-2,.,TRBV30,CAWSRGGLNTGELFF,TGTGCCTGGAGCAGGGGGGGATTGAACACCGGGGAGCTGTTTTTT
.,TRBJ2-1,.,TRBV30,CAWSFYNEQFF,TGTGCCTGGAGTTTCTACAATGAGCAGTTCTTC
.,TRBJ1-2,.,TRBV25-1,CASSDWTPNYGYTF,TGTGCCAGCAGTGACTGGACACCTAACTATGGCTACACCTTC
.,TRBJ1-2,.,TRBV19,CASSITGINGYTF,TGTGCCAGTAGTATCACAGGGATCAATGGCTACACCTTC